Following are 18 T cell receptor beta chains from one sample sequenced in a study of cytomegalovirus exposure and HLA in healthy donors. PCR primers comprised 60 Vbeta and 13 Jbeta primers. Using immunoSEQ multiplex PCR, the repertoire was profiled, and TCRdb retains in-frame clones only, with some absent. This sample has tens of thousands of clones, with 75% found just once. Sequences were obtained from PBMCs. These receptors originate from a man between 40 and 49 years old in good health and CMV-seronegative.

The V call is TRBV4-2, the J call TRBJ1-1; weak D call: TRBD1 (6 bases). Trimming removed 4 bases at V and 6 bases at J, with 15 bases between. Germline CDR1 and CDR2: LGHNA and YNFKEQ. The length of the CDR3 is 14 residues. The CDR3: CASSRTQGHPEAFF. CDR3 sequence (DNA): TGTGCCAGCAGCCGGACCCAGGGGCACCCTGAAGCTTTCTTT.

This clone was seen just once. The CDR3 loop reads CATSIGDRGETQYF. The CDR3, as DNA: TGTGCCACCAGCATCGGGGATCGGGGAGAGACCCAGTACTTC. This chain links TRBV15 with TRBJ2-5, with D possibly matching TRBD2 (5 bases). With 4 bases removed from V and 4 bases from J, the gap between germline ends came to 13 bases. The germline V gene has CDR1 LNHNV and CDR2 YYDKDF (reference sequence). This CDR3 spans 14 amino acids.

The chain combines TRBV7-9 with TRBJ1-4, with D perhaps TRBD1 (5 bases). Trimming removed 5 bases from V and 5 bases from J, with 12 bases in between. The CDR3 is made up of 14 amino acids. CDR1 SEHNR and CDR2 FQNEAQ come from the germline V gene (reference sequence). The CDR3 loop is CASSPPGENEKLFF. The DNA for the CDR3 is TGTGCCAGCAGCCCCCCGGGGGAGAATGAAAAACTGTTTTTT.

The rearrangement links TRBV4-1 to TRBJ1-5, with D maybe TRBD1 (5 bases). Germline CDR1 reads MGHRA; CDR2 reads YSYEKL. V was pared by 3 bases and J by 3 bases, with 9 bases between. The CDR3 is 14 amino acids. The CDR3 DNA reads as TGCGCCAGCAGCCAGGGACTGATCAATCAGCCCCAGCATTTT. Encoded protein: CASSQGLINQPQHF.

The table lists this clone with a few counts. The rearrangement uses TRBV7-9 and TRBJ1-1; 10 bases line up with TRBD1. CDR1 is SEHNR, CDR2 FQNEAQ, per germline (reference sequence). V lost 1 base and J lost 11; bases outside the gene matches: 1. The CDR3 sequence is 12 residues long. CDR3 region: CASSLEDRGAFF. CDR3 sequence (DNA): TGTGCCAGCAGCTTAGAGGACAGGGGGGCTTTCTTT.

This clone was seen only a few times. V and J are TRBV5-8 and TRBJ1-3; D unresolved. Trimming stripped 0 bases from V and 9 bases from J, with 22 bases between. The germline gives CDR1 SGHTS, CDR2 YDEGEE. CDR3 length: 17 residues. The CDR3 DNA reads as TGTGCCAGCAGCTTGGGAGGTTCGGCCACAAGAACGGGCACCATATATTTT. It translates to CASSLGGSATRTGTIYF.

Here the CDR3 DNA reads TGTGCCAGCACGGGGGGCGGGGATTACACAGATACGCAGTATTTT. This translates into CASTGGGDYTDTQYF. The chain recombines TRBV28 with TRBJ2-3, with D perhaps matching TRBD2 (7 bases). CDR1 and CDR2 (germline): MDHEN, SYDVKM. The CDR3 contains 15 residues. The V end lost 7 bases, the J end lost 2 bases, and 16 bases lay between the germline ends. The full variable domain, with the rest looked up from reference TRBV28 and TRBJ2-3, is DVKVTQSSRYLVKRTGEKVFLECVQDMDHENMFWYRQDPGLGLRLIYFSYDVKMKEKGDIPEGYSVSREKKERFSLILESASTNQTSMYLCASTGGGDYTDTQYFGPGTRLTVL.

In nucleotides, the CDR3 is TGTGCCACCCAGCGAGTCCCTGGCGAGCAGTACTTC. It translates to CATQRVPGEQYF. J is TRBJ2-7 and V is TRBV19; no clear D. Per germline, CDR1 LNHDA and CDR2 SQIVND (reference sequence). The V end was cut by 10 bases, the J end by 6 bases, with 16 bases between. The CDR3 length is 12 residues.

The gene calls are TRBV6-1 and TRBJ2-5; 12 bases are shared with TRBD2. Germline lookup yields CDR1 MNHNS and CDR2 SASEGT. Trimming took 7 bases from V and 0 from J; bases not matched to a gene: 3. The CDR3 sequence is 15 residues long. CDR3 DNA sequence: TGTGCCAGCAATCGACTAGCGGGGGACCAAGAGACCCAGTACTTC. Encoded protein: CASNRLAGDQETQYF.

In its sample, this clone was seen a few times. V gene TRBV6-6 combines with J gene TRBJ1-2, with D unclear. CDR1 and CDR2 (germline): MNHNY, SVGAGI (reference sequence). The CDR3 consists of 13 residues. V lost 2 bases and J 3 bases, leaving 7 bases between the germline ends. The DNA for the CDR3 is TGTGCCAGCAGTTACGCGGCTGACTATGGCTACACCTTC. Translation: CASSYAADYGYTF.

The rearrangement joins TRBV28 to TRBJ2-7, with a weak D call TRBD1 (7 bases). Per the germline V gene, CDR1 is MDHEN and CDR2 is SYDVKM. This CDR3 comprises 13 residues. V dropped 6 bases and J dropped 6 bases, with 15 bases sitting between them. The CDR3 reads CASSLRGAIEQYF. DNA of the CDR3: TGTGCCAGCAGCCTCAGGGGGGCGATCGAGCAGTACTTC.

This clone has a handful of counts. V is TRBV7-8 and J is TRBJ1-1; TRBD1 is a possible D gene (6 bases). The germline gives CDR1 SGHVS, CDR2 FQNEAQ. Trimming took off 5 bases at V and 4 bases at J, with 14 bases between the two ends. CDR3 length equals 14 residues. CDR3 loop: CASSPQGSSTEAFF. CDR3 sequence (DNA): TGTGCCAGCAGCCCCCAGGGGTCTAGCACTGAAGCTTTCTTT.

This clone has just a few counts. This chain joins TRBV7-8 and TRBJ2-1; the D gene is possibly TRBD2 (5 bases). The CDR3 contains 14 residues. CDR1 and CDR2 from the germline V gene are SGHVS and FQNEAQ. V lost 3 bases, J lost 12 bases, and 18 bases lay in between. The CDR3 reads CASSFSRDTQGQFF. In DNA, the CDR3 is TGTGCCAGCAGCTTTTCTCGGGATACCCAAGGGCAGTTCTTC. The full variable domain, in which reference TRBV7-8 and TRBJ2-1 provide the parts outside the CDR3, is GAGVSQSPRYKVAKRGQDVALRCDPISGHVSLFWYQQALGQGPEFLTYFQNEAQLDKSGLPSDRFFAERPEGSVSTLKIQRTQQEDSAVYLCASSFSRDTQGQFFGPGTRLTVL.

This chain connects TRBV11-2 to TRBJ1-2; 10 nucleotides line up with TRBD1. The ends lost 5 bases at V and 4 bases at J; junction bases unmatched: 7. Germline CDR1 and CDR2: SGHAT and FQNNGV. This CDR3 is 15 amino acids long. This CDR3 reads CASSLGQGGIYGYTF. CDR3 bases: TGTGCCAGCAGCCTTGGACAGGGGGGGATCTATGGCTACACCTTC.

The rearrangement uses TRBV28 and TRBJ1-5; D is perhaps TRBD1 (5 bases). The V end lost 4 bases, the J end lost 0 bases, and 10 bases lay between the germline ends. Germline CDR1 is MDHEN and CDR2 is SYDVKM. This CDR3 is 15 amino acids long. The CDR3 DNA reads TGTGCCAGCAGTTCGGACATTTATAGCAATCAGCCCCAGCATTTT. It translates to CASSSDIYSNQPQHF.

The V call is TRBV13, the J call TRBJ1-4; D gene unclear. V lost 3 bases, J lost 9 bases, and 11 bases lay in between. CDR3 length: 13 amino acids. Germline V CDR1 and CDR2: PRHDT, FYEKMQ (reference sequence). CDR3 residues: CASSLREIQKLFF. The CDR3 region has the DNA TGTGCCAGCAGCTTGCGGGAGATACAAAAACTGTTTTTT.

The V and J genes are TRBV7-8 and TRBJ1-2; 7 nucleotides align to TRBD1. V lost 0 bases to trimming and J lost 2 bases; unmatched junction nucleotides: 6. The CDR3 runs to 16 residues. Germline V lookup: CDR1 SGHVS, CDR2 FQNEAQ. CDR3 protein: CASSLAFRGQNYGYTF. The CDR3, as DNA: TGTGCCAGCAGCTTAGCGTTTAGGGGGCAGAACTATGGCTACACCTTC.

J is TRBJ1-2 and V is TRBV6-5, with D maybe TRBD1 (5 bases). V lost 2 bases and J 3 bases, leaving 13 bases between the germline ends. Germline V gene lookup returns CDR1 MNHEY and CDR2 SVGAGI. This CDR3 comprises 15 residues. CDR3 in amino acids: CASSYARQNYYGYTF. CDR3 in DNA: TGTGCCAGCAGTTACGCAAGACAGAACTACTATGGCTACACCTTC.